The clone carrying this TCR beta chain has more than one count but fewer than ten. Its antigen is as yet unknown. There are 13 residues in the CDR3. Germline CDR1 KGHSH, CDR2 LQKENI. Trimming took 4 bases from V and 8 from J; bases not matched to a gene: 7. PCR primers comprised 60 Vbeta and 13 Jbeta primers. The repertoire was sequenced with immunoSEQ multiplex PCR; TCRdb's copy has only in-frame clones and lacks some. The sample records approximately 220,000 clones, around 76% being singletons. The record originates from a study of cytomegalovirus exposure and HLA in healthy donors. Whole-study findings and limits: There were reportedly fewer N-insertions in an Asian-associated ancestry cluster than the roughly 670-donor mean, in a later analysis. V- and J-gene trimming in TCR beta was tied to a missense DCLRE1C variant by an analysis performed later.

The chain links TRBV18 to TRBJ1-2, with TRBD1 matching over 7 bases. The TCR was taken from a man between 18 and 35 years old in good health and CMV-seronegative. Sequencing was performed on PBMCs. DNA for the CDR3: TGTGCCAGCTCACTTGGGACAGAAGGGGGCTACACCTTC. This translates into CASSLGTEGGYTF.